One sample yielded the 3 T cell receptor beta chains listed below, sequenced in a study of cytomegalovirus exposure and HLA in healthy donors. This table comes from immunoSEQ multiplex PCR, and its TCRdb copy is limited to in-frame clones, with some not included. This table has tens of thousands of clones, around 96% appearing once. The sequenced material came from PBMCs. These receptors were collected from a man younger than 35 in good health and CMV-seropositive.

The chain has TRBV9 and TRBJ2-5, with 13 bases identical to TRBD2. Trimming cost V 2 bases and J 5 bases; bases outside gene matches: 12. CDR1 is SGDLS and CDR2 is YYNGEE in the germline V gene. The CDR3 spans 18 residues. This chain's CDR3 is CASSVGTSGTPLSETQYF. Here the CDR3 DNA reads TGTGCCAGCAGCGTGGGGACTAGCGGGACCCCATTATCGGAGACCCAGTACTTC.

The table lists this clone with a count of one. The CDR3 spells CASSQRIAGTGELFF. The CDR3 DNA reads as TGCGCCAGCAGCCAAAGAATAGCGGGGACCGGGGAGCTGTTTTTT. The chain carries TRBV4-3 and TRBJ2-2, with 8 bases matching TRBD2. V lost 2 bases, J lost 5 bases, and 4 bases stayed unmatched. CDR3 length: 15 amino acids. Germline values: CDR1 LGHNA, CDR2 YSLEER.

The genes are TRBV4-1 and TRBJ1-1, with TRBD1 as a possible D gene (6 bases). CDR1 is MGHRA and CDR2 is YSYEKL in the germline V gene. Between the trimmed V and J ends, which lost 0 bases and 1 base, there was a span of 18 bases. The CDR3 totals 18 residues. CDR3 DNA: TGCGCCAGCAGCCAAGAAGGGGGGGTCAGTGTACAGAACACTGAAGCTTTCTTT. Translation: CASSQEGGVSVQNTEAFF.